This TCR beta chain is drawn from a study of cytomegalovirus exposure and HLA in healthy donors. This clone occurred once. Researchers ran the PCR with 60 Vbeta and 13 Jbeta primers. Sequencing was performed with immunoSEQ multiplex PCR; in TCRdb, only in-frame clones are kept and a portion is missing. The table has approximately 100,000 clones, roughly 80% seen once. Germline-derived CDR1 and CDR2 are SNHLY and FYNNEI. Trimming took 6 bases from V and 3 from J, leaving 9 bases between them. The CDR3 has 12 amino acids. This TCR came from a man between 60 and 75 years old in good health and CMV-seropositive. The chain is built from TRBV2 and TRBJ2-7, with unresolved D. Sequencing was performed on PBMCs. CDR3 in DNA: TGTGCCAGCAGGGAGACGGTCTACGAGCAGTACTTC. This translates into CASRETVYEQYF.